This T cell receptor beta chain was profiled in a study of blood T cells in healthy people across ages. This clonotype has just a few counts. Deletions cut 6 bases from V and 0 bases from J, with 7 bases between. There are 12 residues in the CDR3. In germline, CDR1 is SQVTM, CDR2 ANQGSEA. Approximately 9 milliliters of peripheral blood were drawn from each donor into EDTA-treated tubes. Together with a sample-barcoded 5' primer, a J-beta primer mix was included in a second PCR lasting roughly 6 to 12 cycles. TCRdb processed the 5' RACE reads anew with MiXCR; each CDR3 protein has one entry. Of 800,000 or so distinct CDR3 sequences in the sample, approximately 25% are singletons; the top ten hold approximately 4%. The sample also formed part of further work on T cells of mothers and their children. That paper notes: Three healthy Caucasian mothers and their six children donated.

This sequence joins TRBV29-1 and TRBJ2-3; the D is unclear. The clonotype originates from a boy aged 5-17 years in good health. Sequenced material: blood. CDR3 protein: CSVRHSTDTQYF. CDR3 coding DNA: TGCAGCGTCCGCCACAGCACAGATACGCAGTATTTT.